The present T cell receptor (beta chain) was sequenced within a study of T cell changes during pregnancy in multiple sclerosis. This table comes from immunoSEQ multiplex PCR, and its TCRdb copy is limited to in-frame clones, with some not included. The sample shows over 75,000 clones, approximately 92% of them seen only once. V lost 7 bases, J lost 3 bases, and 8 bases stayed unmatched. Germline CDR1 MNHEY, CDR2 SVGAGI. The CDR3 extends over 14 amino acids. This chain links TRBV6-5 with TRBJ2-7; TRBD1 aligns across 8 bases. The sequencing here drew on peripheral blood, taken in the first trimester of pregnancy. The sequence derives from a female donor with multiple sclerosis, enrolled in a pregnancy study. The CDR3 nucleotides read TGTGCCAGCAATCCCACTGGACAGGGCTACGAGCAGTACTTC. Amino acid sequence: CASNPTGQGYEQYF.